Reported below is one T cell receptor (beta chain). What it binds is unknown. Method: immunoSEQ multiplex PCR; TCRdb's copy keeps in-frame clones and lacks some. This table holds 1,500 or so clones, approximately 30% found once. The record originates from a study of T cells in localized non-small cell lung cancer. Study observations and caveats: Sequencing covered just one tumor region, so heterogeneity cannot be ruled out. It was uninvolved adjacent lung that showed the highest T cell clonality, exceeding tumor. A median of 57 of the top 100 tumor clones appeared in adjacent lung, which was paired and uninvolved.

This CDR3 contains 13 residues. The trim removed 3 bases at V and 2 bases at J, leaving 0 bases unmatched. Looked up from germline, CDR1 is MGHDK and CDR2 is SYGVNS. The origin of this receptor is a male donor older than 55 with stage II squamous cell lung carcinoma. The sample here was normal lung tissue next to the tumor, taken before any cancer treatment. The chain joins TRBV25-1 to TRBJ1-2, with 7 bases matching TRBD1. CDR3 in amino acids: CASSEGQNYGYTF. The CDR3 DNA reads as TGTGCCAGCAGTGAGGGACAGAACTATGGCTACACCTTC.